A selection of T cell receptor beta chains follows, all from one sample in a study of beta chain features in type 1 diabetes. Clones were sequenced by immunoSEQ multiplex PCR, and TCRdb holds only the in-frame ones, with some missing. The sample lists about 270,000 clones, 14% occurring once. Sequencing was done on a sample of naive CD4+ T cells from blood. The receptors stem from a man in his thirties or forties with type 1 diabetes. The CDR3 runs from the conserved cysteine through the conserved F or W. The order of the fields is J gene, clone size, D gene, V gene, CDR3 protein, CDR3 DNA. The D gene is left open where the match is weak. Where a row states a size, it is once, few, many or the class of an expanded clone; other rows omit it.

J gene: TRBJ2-7; clone size: few; D gene: -; V gene: TRBV28; CDR3 protein: CASSLGTSEQYF; CDR3 DNA: TGTGCCAGCAGTTTAGGTACGAGCGAGCAGTACTTC
J gene: TRBJ2-3; clone size: few; D gene: TRBD1; V gene: TRBV5-6; CDR3 protein: CASSLDRGQMDTQYF; CDR3 DNA: TGTGCCAGCAGCTTGGACAGGGGCCAAATGGATACGCAGTATTTT
J gene: TRBJ1-5; clone size: -; D gene: -; V gene: TRBV5-1; CDR3 protein: CASSPLPGFDQPQHF; CDR3 DNA: TGCGCCAGCAGCCCGCTCCCAGGGTTCGATCAGCCCCAGCATTTT
J gene: TRBJ1-2; clone size: few; D gene: TRBD1; V gene: TRBV28; CDR3 protein: CASSPRQGTANYGYTF; CDR3 DNA: TGTGCCAGCAGTCCCCGACAGGGCACCGCCAACTATGGCTACACCTTC
J gene: TRBJ2-1; clone size: few; D gene: TRBD2; V gene: TRBV15; CDR3 protein: CATSSREGLHEQFF; CDR3 DNA: TGTGCCACCAGCAGTCGGGAGGGCCTCCATGAGCAGTTCTTC
J gene: TRBJ2-7; clone size: -; D gene: TRBD2; V gene: TRBV7-9; CDR3 protein: CASSPGLAGGYEQYF; CDR3 DNA: TGTGCCAGCAGCCCCGGACTAGCGGGAGGCTACGAGCAGTACTTC
J gene: TRBJ2-7; clone size: few; D gene: TRBD2; V gene: TRBV10-2; CDR3 protein: CASSESRGYYEQYF; CDR3 DNA: TGCGCCAGCAGTGAGTCGCGGGGGTACTACGAGCAGTACTTC
J gene: TRBJ2-6; clone size: -; D gene: -; V gene: TRBV5-1; CDR3 protein: CASSLGESGANVLTF; CDR3 DNA: TGCGCCAGCAGCTTGGGAGAATCTGGGGCCAACGTCCTGACTTTC
J gene: TRBJ2-2; clone size: few; D gene: -; V gene: TRBV5-4; CDR3 protein: CASSLITSNTGELFF; CDR3 DNA: TGTGCCAGCAGCTTGATAACATCGAACACCGGGGAGCTGTTTTTT
J gene: TRBJ2-5; clone size: -; D gene: TRBD2; V gene: TRBV29-1; CDR3 protein: CSVNGGGETQYF; CDR3 DNA: TGCAGCGTTAACGGGGGGGGAGAGACCCAGTACTTC
J gene: TRBJ1-2; clone size: few; D gene: -; V gene: TRBV4-3; CDR3 protein: CASSQEGTPPYGYTF; CDR3 DNA: TGCGCCAGCAGCCAAGAAGGGACACCGCCGTATGGCTACACCTTC
J gene: TRBJ1-2; clone size: few; D gene: -; V gene: TRBV19; CDR3 protein: CASSTSRGPSGNYGYTF; CDR3 DNA: TGTGCCAGTAGTACCTCCAGGGGCCCCTCAGGAAACTATGGCTACACCTTC
J gene: TRBJ1-5; clone size: -; D gene: -; V gene: TRBV28; CDR3 protein: CASSPTGVNQPQHF; CDR3 DNA: TGTGCCAGCAGCCCCACAGGAGTCAATCAGCCCCAGCATTTT
J gene: TRBJ2-7; clone size: -; D gene: TRBD1; V gene: TRBV28; CDR3 protein: CASRWTGQSSYEQYF; CDR3 DNA: TGTGCCAGCAGATGGACAGGACAGAGCTCCTACGAGCAGTACTTC
J gene: TRBJ2-5; clone size: -; D gene: TRBD2; V gene: TRBV29-1; CDR3 protein: CSVESSFGGKRESQETQYF; CDR3 DNA: TGCAGCGTTGAGTCCAGCTTTGGGGGGAAGCGGGAGAGCCAAGAGACCCAGTACTTC
J gene: TRBJ2-1; clone size: -; D gene: TRBD2; V gene: TRBV5-1; CDR3 protein: CASSLWTSGYNEQFF; CDR3 DNA: TGCGCCAGCAGCTTGTGGACTAGCGGCTACAATGAGCAGTTCTTC
J gene: TRBJ2-7; clone size: few; D gene: -; V gene: TRBV19; CDR3 protein: CASSPYPSGYEQYF; CDR3 DNA: TGTGCCAGTAGTCCGTACCCCAGCGGGTACGAGCAGTACTTC
J gene: TRBJ1-3; clone size: few; D gene: -; V gene: TRBV7-9; CDR3 protein: CASSLVRGNTIYF; CDR3 DNA: TGTGCCAGCAGCTTAGTGAGGGGAAACACCATATATTTT
J gene: TRBJ2-5; clone size: -; D gene: TRBD1; V gene: TRBV5-1; CDR3 protein: CASSILRTGGESTETQYF; CDR3 DNA: TGCGCCAGCAGCATTCTCCGGACAGGGGGAGAAAGTACGGAGACCCAGTACTTC
J gene: TRBJ2-5; clone size: -; D gene: TRBD1; V gene: TRBV7-3; CDR3 protein: CASSAVTGAQETQYF; CDR3 DNA: TGTGCCAGCAGCGCCGTGACAGGGGCGCAAGAGACCCAGTACTTC
J gene: TRBJ2-7; clone size: -; D gene: TRBD1; V gene: TRBV7-9; CDR3 protein: CASSSSGTGGTYEQYF; CDR3 DNA: TGTGCCAGCAGCAGCTCCGGGACAGGGGGCACCTACGAGCAGTACTTC
J gene: TRBJ2-7; clone size: -; D gene: TRBD2; V gene: TRBV7-9; CDR3 protein: CASSLGRGGLYEQYF; CDR3 DNA: TGTGCCAGCAGCTTAGGTCGCGGGGGGCTGTACGAGCAGTACTTC
J gene: TRBJ2-1; clone size: few; D gene: -; V gene: TRBV11-2; CDR3 protein: CASSREAGVYNEQFF; CDR3 DNA: TGTGCCAGCAGTCGAGAGGCAGGGGTCTACAATGAGCAGTTCTTC
J gene: TRBJ1-2; clone size: -; D gene: -; V gene: TRBV29-1; CDR3 protein: CSGGTTNYGYTF; CDR3 DNA: TGCAGCGGTGGGACAACTAACTATGGCTACACCTTC
J gene: TRBJ2-7; clone size: -; D gene: -; V gene: TRBV28; CDR3 protein: CASSGTPPSEQYF; CDR3 DNA: TGTGCCAGCAGTGGGACTCCCCCCAGCGAGCAGTACTTC
J gene: TRBJ2-7; clone size: -; D gene: TRBD2; V gene: TRBV28; CDR3 protein: CASSGPGLAGGREQYF; CDR3 DNA: TGTGCCAGCAGTGGACCGGGACTAGCGGGAGGGCGCGAGCAGTACTTC
J gene: TRBJ2-3; clone size: -; D gene: TRBD2; V gene: TRBV25-1; CDR3 protein: CASSALAGTDTQYF; CDR3 DNA: TGTGCCAGCAGTGCACTAGCGGGCACAGATACGCAGTATTTT
J gene: TRBJ2-6; clone size: -; D gene: TRBD1; V gene: TRBV7-9; CDR3 protein: CASSPGTAGANVLTF; CDR3 DNA: TGTGCCAGCAGCCCAGGGACAGCTGGGGCCAACGTCCTGACTTTC
J gene: TRBJ1-5; clone size: -; D gene: TRBD1; V gene: TRBV19; CDR3 protein: CASIGGQGAWQPQHF; CDR3 DNA: TGTGCCAGTATTGGGGGACAGGGGGCCTGGCAGCCCCAGCATTTT
J gene: TRBJ2-1; clone size: -; D gene: -; V gene: TRBV28; CDR3 protein: CASLIGSSYNEQFF; CDR3 DNA: TGTGCCTCACTCATCGGTTCCTCCTACAATGAGCAGTTCTTC
J gene: TRBJ1-2; clone size: -; D gene: -; V gene: TRBV9; CDR3 protein: CASSRGGDVYGYTF; CDR3 DNA: TGTGCCAGCAGCCGAGGGGGGGACGTCTATGGCTACACCTTC
J gene: TRBJ1-5; clone size: few; D gene: TRBD1; V gene: TRBV18; CDR3 protein: CASSPDRAHQPQHF; CDR3 DNA: TGTGCCAGCTCACCAGACAGGGCCCATCAGCCCCAGCATTTT
J gene: TRBJ2-7; clone size: -; D gene: TRBD2; V gene: TRBV5-4; CDR3 protein: CASSPGTSGVYEQYF; CDR3 DNA: TGTGCCAGCAGCCCCGGGACTAGCGGGGTTTACGAGCAGTACTTC
J gene: TRBJ1-1; clone size: -; D gene: -; V gene: TRBV5-6; CDR3 protein: CASSLGQNEAFF; CDR3 DNA: TGTGCCAGCAGCTTGGGTCAGAATGAAGCTTTCTTT
J gene: TRBJ2-1; clone size: few; D gene: TRBD2; V gene: TRBV5-1; CDR3 protein: CASSSSGRAYNEQFF; CDR3 DNA: TGCGCCAGCAGCTCCAGCGGGAGGGCCTACAATGAGCAGTTCTTC
J gene: TRBJ2-7; clone size: -; D gene: -; V gene: TRBV18; CDR3 protein: CASSPDRSVLGQYF; CDR3 DNA: TGTGCCAGCTCACCAGACAGGAGCGTCCTAGGGCAGTACTTC
J gene: TRBJ2-7; clone size: -; D gene: TRBD2; V gene: TRBV11-1; CDR3 protein: CASSLGLAGGPPYEQYF; CDR3 DNA: TGTGCCAGCAGCTTAGGACTAGCGGGAGGGCCTCCCTACGAGCAGTACTTC
J gene: TRBJ2-3; clone size: -; D gene: -; V gene: TRBV5-4; CDR3 protein: CASGSGTSTDTQYF; CDR3 DNA: TGTGCCAGCGGGAGTGGGACTAGCACAGATACGCAGTATTTT
J gene: TRBJ2-3; clone size: few; D gene: TRBD2; V gene: TRBV9; CDR3 protein: CASSPQAGGSDTQYF; CDR3 DNA: TGTGCCAGCAGCCCTCAAGCGGGAGGCTCAGATACGCAGTATTTT
J gene: TRBJ2-7; clone size: few; D gene: -; V gene: TRBV13; CDR3 protein: CASSLYPQRGNYEQYF; CDR3 DNA: TGTGCCAGCAGCCTTTACCCCCAACGGGGGAACTACGAGCAGTACTTC
J gene: TRBJ1-2; clone size: -; D gene: -; V gene: TRBV27; CDR3 protein: CASSLYLVRANYGYTF; CDR3 DNA: TGTGCCAGCAGTTTATATTTGGTCAGGGCTAACTATGGCTACACCTTC
J gene: TRBJ2-5; clone size: -; D gene: TRBD1; V gene: TRBV11-2; CDR3 protein: CASSSYGDRVQETQYF; CDR3 DNA: TGTGCCAGCAGCTCATACGGAGACAGGGTGCAAGAGACCCAGTACTTC
J gene: TRBJ1-2; clone size: -; D gene: -; V gene: TRBV6-1; CDR3 protein: CASSELQAPSLLSAF; CDR3 DNA: TGTGCCAGCAGTGAACTACAGGCCCCCTCCCTCTTGTCAGCCTTC
J gene: TRBJ2-6; clone size: few; D gene: -; V gene: TRBV9; CDR3 protein: CASSDNSGANVLTF; CDR3 DNA: TGTGCCAGCAGCGACAACTCTGGGGCCAACGTCCTGACTTTC
J gene: TRBJ2-7; clone size: -; D gene: TRBD1; V gene: TRBV18; CDR3 protein: CASSLTGTGPYEQYF; CDR3 DNA: TGTGCCAGCTCACTAACCGGGACAGGACCCTACGAGCAGTACTTC
J gene: TRBJ2-3; clone size: few; D gene: -; V gene: TRBV7-6; CDR3 protein: CASSFNPSRADTQYF; CDR3 DNA: TGTGCCAGCAGCTTCAATCCCTCACGGGCAGATACGCAGTATTTT
J gene: TRBJ1-3; clone size: -; D gene: TRBD1; V gene: TRBV28; CDR3 protein: CASSLPGGSGNTIYF; CDR3 DNA: TGTGCCAGCAGTCTTCCAGGGGGATCTGGAAACACCATATATTTT
J gene: TRBJ1-1; clone size: -; D gene: -; V gene: TRBV18; CDR3 protein: CASSPRTTEAFF; CDR3 DNA: TGTGCCAGCTCACCCAGGACAACGGAAGCTTTCTTT
J gene: TRBJ2-7; clone size: -; D gene: TRBD1; V gene: TRBV5-4; CDR3 protein: CASSHGTVIMREQYF; CDR3 DNA: TGTGCCAGCAGCCATGGGACAGTCATAATGCGAGAGCAGTACTTC
J gene: TRBJ2-1; clone size: -; D gene: -; V gene: TRBV25-1; CDR3 protein: CASQRTSPLNEQFF; CDR3 DNA: TGTGCCAGCCAAAGAACTAGTCCTCTTAATGAGCAGTTCTTC
J gene: TRBJ2-3; clone size: few; D gene: -; V gene: TRBV5-4; CDR3 protein: CASSLRTQSASTDTQYF; CDR3 DNA: TGTGCCAGCAGCTTGAGGACTCAATCGGCTAGCACAGATACGCAGTATTTT
J gene: TRBJ2-7; clone size: -; D gene: TRBD2; V gene: TRBV5-6; CDR3 protein: CASSLFGVLAAHYEQYF; CDR3 DNA: TGTGCCAGCAGCTTGTTCGGTGTCCTAGCGGCTCATTACGAGCAGTACTTC
J gene: TRBJ1-1; clone size: once; D gene: -; V gene: TRBV9; CDR3 protein: CASSPTRDTEAFF; CDR3 DNA: TGTGCCAGCAGCCCCACGAGGGACACTGAAGCTTTCTTT
J gene: TRBJ2-6; clone size: few; D gene: TRBD2; V gene: TRBV7-9; CDR3 protein: CASSSSGGSGANVLTF; CDR3 DNA: TGTGCCAGCAGCTCCTCGGGGGGATCTGGGGCCAACGTCCTGACTTTC
J gene: TRBJ2-1; clone size: few; D gene: TRBD2; V gene: TRBV7-3; CDR3 protein: CASSLGLAGGPTAYNEQFF; CDR3 DNA: TGTGCCAGCAGCCTAGGACTAGCGGGAGGCCCCACCGCCTACAATGAGCAGTTCTTC
J gene: TRBJ2-1; clone size: -; D gene: -; V gene: TRBV7-9; CDR3 protein: CASSLAGSSYNEQFF; CDR3 DNA: TGTGCCAGCAGCTTAGCGGGCAGCTCCTACAATGAGCAGTTCTTC
J gene: TRBJ2-1; clone size: -; D gene: TRBD2; V gene: TRBV6-6; CDR3 protein: CATREGGVTEQFF; CDR3 DNA: TGTGCCACACGGGAGGGGGGAGTAACTGAGCAGTTCTTC
J gene: TRBJ2-4; clone size: -; D gene: -; V gene: TRBV7-2; CDR3 protein: CASSLNQGWNIQYF; CDR3 DNA: TGTGCCAGCAGCTTAAATCAGGGTTGGAACATTCAGTACTTC
J gene: TRBJ2-2; clone size: -; D gene: -; V gene: TRBV21-1; CDR3 protein: CASSISRDTGELFF; CDR3 DNA: TGTGCCAGCAGCATCTCCAGGGACACCGGGGAGCTGTTTTTT